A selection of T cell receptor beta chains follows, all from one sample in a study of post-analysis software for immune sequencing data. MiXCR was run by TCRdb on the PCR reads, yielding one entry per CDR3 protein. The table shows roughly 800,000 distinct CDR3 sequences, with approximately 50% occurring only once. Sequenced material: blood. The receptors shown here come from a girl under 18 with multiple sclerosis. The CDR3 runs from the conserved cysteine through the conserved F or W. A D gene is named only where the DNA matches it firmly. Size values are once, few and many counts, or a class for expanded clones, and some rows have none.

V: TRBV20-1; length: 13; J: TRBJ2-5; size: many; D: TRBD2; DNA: TGCAGCGCGGGGCGGGGGGGCCAAGAGACCCAGTACTTC; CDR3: CSAGRGGQETQYF
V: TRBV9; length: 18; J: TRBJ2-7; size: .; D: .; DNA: TGTGCCAGCAGCGTAGCCGAAGGCTATTGGGGGAGCACCTACGAGCAGTACTTC; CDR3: CASSVAEGYWGSTYEQYF
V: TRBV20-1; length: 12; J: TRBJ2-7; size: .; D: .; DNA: TGCAGTGCTAGAGATCCCCTATACGAGCAGTACTTC; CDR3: CSARDPLYEQYF
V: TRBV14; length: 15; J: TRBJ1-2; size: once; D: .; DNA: TGTGCCAGCAGCCAAGATGTCGCAGGACTCTATGGCTACACCTTC; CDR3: CASSQDVAGLYGYTF
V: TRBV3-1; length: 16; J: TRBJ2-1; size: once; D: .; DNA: TGTGCCAGCAGCCAAGATCGGTCCCCCTCGGGGAATGAGCAGTTCTTC; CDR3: CASSQDRSPSGNEQFF
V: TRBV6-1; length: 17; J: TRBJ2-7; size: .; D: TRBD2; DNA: TGTGCCAGCAGTGCATTAGCCAATCTCTTACTAGCGGGAGACCAGTACTTC; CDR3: CASSALANLLLAGDQYF
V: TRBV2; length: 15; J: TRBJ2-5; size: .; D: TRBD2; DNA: TGTGCCAGCAGTGGGACTAGCGGGAGGGCAAGAGAGCAGTACTTC; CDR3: CASSGTSGRAREQYF
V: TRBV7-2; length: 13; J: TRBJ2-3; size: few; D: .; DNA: TGTGCCAGCAGCGCCCCGCCTGAGGATACGCAGTATTTT; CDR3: CASSAPPEDTQYF
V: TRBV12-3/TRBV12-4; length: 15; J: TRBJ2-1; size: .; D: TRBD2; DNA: TGTGCCAGCAGTTCCGGGACTAGCGGTACCGGAAAGCAGTTCTTC; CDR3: CASSSGTSGTGKQFF
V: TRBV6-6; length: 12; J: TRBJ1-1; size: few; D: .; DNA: TGTGCCAGCGAGGACAGCAACACTGAAGCTTTCTTT; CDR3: CASEDSNTEAFF
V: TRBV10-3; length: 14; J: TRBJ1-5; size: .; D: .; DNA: TGTGCCATCAGTACCGGGACCGACAGTCAGCCCCAGCATTTT; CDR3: CAISTGTDSQPQHF
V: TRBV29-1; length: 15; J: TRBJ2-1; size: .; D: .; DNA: TGCAGCGAGGCCTCTCTGGACGGAGGCTTCAATGAGCAGTTCTTC; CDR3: CSEASLDGGFNEQFF
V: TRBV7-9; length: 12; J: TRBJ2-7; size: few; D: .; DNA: TGTGCCAGCAGCTGGAGTGACGGCGAGCAGTACTTC; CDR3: CASSWSDGEQYF
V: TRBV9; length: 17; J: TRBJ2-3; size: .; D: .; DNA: TGTGCCAGCAGCGAGGGGGTAGAGGAGGGAGTCGGAGATACGCAGTATTTT; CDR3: CASSEGVEEGVGDTQYF
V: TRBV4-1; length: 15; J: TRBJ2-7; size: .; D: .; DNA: TGCGCCAGCAGCCAAGAAGGCCTCAGCTCCTACGAGCAGTACTTC; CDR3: CASSQEGLSSYEQYF
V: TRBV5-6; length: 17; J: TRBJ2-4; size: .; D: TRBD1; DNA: TGTGCCAGCGTCCTCCACTGGGACAGGGTCCCGAAAAACATTCAGTACTTC; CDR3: CASVLHWDRVPKNIQYF
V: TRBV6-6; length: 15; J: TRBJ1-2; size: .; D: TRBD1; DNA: TGTACCAGCAGTTACGGGACAGGGCATTTTTATGGCTACACCTTC; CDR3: CTSSYGTGHFYGYTF
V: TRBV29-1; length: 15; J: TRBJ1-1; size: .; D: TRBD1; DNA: TGCAGCGCGGAGGGCCGGGACAGGGGGAACACTGAAGCTTTCTTT; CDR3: CSAEGRDRGNTEAFF
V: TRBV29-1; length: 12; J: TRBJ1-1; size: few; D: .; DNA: TGCAGCGTACGCGGAATGAACACTGAAGCTTTCTTT; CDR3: CSVRGMNTEAFF
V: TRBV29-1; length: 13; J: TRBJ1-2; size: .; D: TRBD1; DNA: TGCAGCGCGTGGGACAGCTCTAACTATGGCTACACCTTC; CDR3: CSAWDSSNYGYTF
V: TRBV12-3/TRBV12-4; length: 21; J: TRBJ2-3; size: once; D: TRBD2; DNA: TGTGCCAGCAGTGGGGTTAGGGACAGTGATACTAGCGGGGAATCCACAGATACGCAGTATTTT; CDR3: CASSGVRDSDTSGESTDTQYF